This T cell receptor (beta chain) is drawn from a study of T cell repertoires in cytomegalovirus infection. Study as a whole: CMV infection and matching HLA type were both indicated by public TCR beta signatures. The study's findings and limits: Based on cumulative public TCR beta family frequency, carriers of CMV plus the relevant HLA were identified.

Worth noting for this clonotype: The antigen is not known.

Germline-derived CDR1 and CDR2 are SEHNR and FQNEAQ (reference sequence). The CDR3 is 16 residues long. After removal of 1 base from V and 4 bases from J, the junction contained 7 bases not matched to a gene. In TCRdb, the reads were re-called with MiXCR into one record per CDR3 protein. Counted here are around 770,000 distinct CDR3 sequences, 25% to 30% occurring once; the ten biggest clones make up 13%. The receptor was isolated from a human donor in good health (CMV status not recorded). Some clones in this sample may be carry-over from other donors' samples. Sequences were derived from cultured CD8+ T cells from PBMCs, sampled from culture after CMV antigen stimulation. The gene calls are TRBV7-9 and TRBJ2-3; 8 bases align to TRBD1. The CDR3 DNA sequence: TGTGCCAGCAGCTTAGGGACAGGGTTGAGGGCAGATACGCAGTATTTT. This translates into CASSLGTGLRADTQYF.